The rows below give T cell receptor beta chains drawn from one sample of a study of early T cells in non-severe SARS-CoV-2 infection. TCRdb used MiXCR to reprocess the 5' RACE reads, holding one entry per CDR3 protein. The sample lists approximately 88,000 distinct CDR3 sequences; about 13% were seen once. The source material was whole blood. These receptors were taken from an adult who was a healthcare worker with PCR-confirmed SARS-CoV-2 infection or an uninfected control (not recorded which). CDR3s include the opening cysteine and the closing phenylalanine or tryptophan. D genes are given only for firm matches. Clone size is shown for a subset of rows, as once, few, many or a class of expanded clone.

CDR3 protein: CASSNNNSPLHF
CDR3 DNA: TGTGCCAGCAGTAATAATAATTCACCCCTCCACTTT
D gene: .
V gene: TRBV2
clone size: .
J gene: TRBJ1-6

CDR3 protein: CASSPEGGYTGELFF
CDR3 DNA: TGTGCCAGCAGCCCAGAGGGTGGTTACACCGGGGAGCTGTTTTTT
D gene: .
V gene: TRBV7-2
clone size: .
J gene: TRBJ2-2

CDR3 protein: CAISESAGFQETQYF
CDR3 DNA: TGTGCCATCAGTGAGTCTGCGGGCTTCCAAGAGACCCAGTACTTC
D gene: .
V gene: TRBV10-3
clone size: few
J gene: TRBJ2-5

CDR3 protein: CASSLSLDKTQYF
CDR3 DNA: TGCGCCAGCAGCCTCTCACTGGATAAGACGCAGTATTTT
D gene: .
V gene: TRBV4-3
clone size: many
J gene: TRBJ2-3

CDR3 protein: CASTNYRNTEAFF
CDR3 DNA: TGTGCCAGCACCAACTACAGGAACACTGAAGCTTTCTTT
D gene: .
V gene: TRBV7-2
clone size: many
J gene: TRBJ1-1

CDR3 protein: CASSSGASSYEQYF
CDR3 DNA: TGCGCCAGTTCCTCGGGGGCCAGCTCCTACGAGCAGTACTTC
D gene: .
V gene: TRBV10-2
clone size: once
J gene: TRBJ2-7

CDR3 protein: CSARGLRGASHYNEQFF
CDR3 DNA: TGCAGTGCCAGAGGTTTAAGAGGCGCCAGTCACTACAATGAGCAGTTCTTC
D gene: .
V gene: TRBV20-1
clone size: few
J gene: TRBJ2-1

CDR3 protein: CSVEAGRGETQYF
CDR3 DNA: TGCAGCGTTGAAGCGGGGAGAGGGGAGACCCAGTACTTC
D gene: .
V gene: TRBV29-1
clone size: many
J gene: TRBJ2-5

CDR3 protein: CASSPPGWIYGYTF
CDR3 DNA: TGTGCCAGCAGCCCCCCGGGGTGGATCTATGGCTACACCTTC
D gene: .
V gene: TRBV6-5
clone size: many
J gene: TRBJ1-2

CDR3 protein: CASSISAWEQYF
CDR3 DNA: TGTGCCAGTAGTATCTCCGCGTGGGAGCAGTATTTT
D gene: .
V gene: TRBV19
clone size: many
J gene: TRBJ2-3

CDR3 protein: CASSFGTGKIETQYF
CDR3 DNA: TGTGCCAGCAGTTTCGGCACAGGGAAGATAGAGACCCAGTACTTC
D gene: .
V gene: TRBV12-3/TRBV12-4
clone size: few
J gene: TRBJ2-5

CDR3 protein: CSARLYRDRALDTQYF
CDR3 DNA: TGCAGTGCTAGACTGTATAGGGACCGAGCCCTAGATACGCAGTATTTT
D gene: .
V gene: TRBV20-1
clone size: few
J gene: TRBJ2-3

CDR3 protein: CASSQTGTGVPWAF
CDR3 DNA: TGCGCCAGCTCACAGACCGGGACAGGGGTCCCCTGGGCCTTC
D gene: TRBD1
V gene: TRBV5-1
clone size: .
J gene: TRBJ2-7

CDR3 protein: CASSIRTARSFGYTF
CDR3 DNA: TGTGCCAGCAGCATCCGGACAGCCCGGTCCTTTGGCTACACCTTC
D gene: .
V gene: TRBV7-8
clone size: many
J gene: TRBJ1-2

CDR3 protein: CASSQERLGSYNEQFF
CDR3 DNA: TGCGCCAGCAGCCAAGAGCGCTTGGGGTCCTACAATGAGCAGTTCTTC
D gene: .
V gene: TRBV4-1
clone size: few
J gene: TRBJ2-1

CDR3 protein: CASSLASGTGELFF
CDR3 DNA: TGCGCCAGCAGCTTGGCATCGGGAACCGGGGAGCTGTTTTTT
D gene: .
V gene: TRBV5-1
clone size: .
J gene: TRBJ2-2

CDR3 protein: CASSEMRGGRSEQFF
CDR3 DNA: TGTGCCAGCAGTGAAATGCGGGGGGGCAGGAGTGAGCAGTTCTTC
D gene: TRBD2
V gene: TRBV2
clone size: .
J gene: TRBJ2-1

CDR3 protein: CASSYSGAGDYGYTF
CDR3 DNA: TGTGCCAGCAGTTACTCGGGGGCAGGGGACTATGGCTACACCTTC
D gene: .
V gene: TRBV6-5
clone size: many
J gene: TRBJ1-2

CDR3 protein: CASSDPSDVYSGTDTQYF
CDR3 DNA: TGTGCCAGCAGTGACCCGAGTGACGTATACAGTGGCACAGATACGCAGTATTTT
D gene: .
V gene: TRBV6-4
clone size: .
J gene: TRBJ2-3

CDR3 protein: CSAREDTSSTDTQYF
CDR3 DNA: TGCAGTGCTCGAGAGGACACATCTAGCACAGATACGCAGTATTTT
D gene: .
V gene: TRBV20-1
clone size: .
J gene: TRBJ2-3